The present T cell receptor (beta chain) was sequenced within a study of T-cell reconstitution after alpha-beta-depleted transplantation in children. CDR1 MDHEN and CDR2 SYDVKM come from the germline V gene. The CDR3 sequence is 14 residues long. V gave up 6 bases and J gave up 6 bases, with 14 bases separating them. Study results and caveats: About two months after transplant, alpha-beta T cells reportedly came from several hundred expanded graft clones. Some patients' high day-60 TCRbeta diversity was attributed to recipient cells surviving conditioning.

Researchers prepared the TCRbeta library using unique molecular identifiers, the study reports. TCRdb re-derived calls from the PCR reads in MiXCR, one entry per CDR3 protein. The sample shows hundreds of thousands of distinct CDR3 sequences, roughly 13% of them seen only once. At least ten counts were recorded for this clonotype. Its target is unknown. This clonotype was sampled from a male patient between 5 and 17 years old who had a stem cell transplant for acute myeloid leukemia, so the T cells may come from the graft donor. The sample consisted of PBMCs, mostly from graft donor cells, taken 360 days after TCRalphabeta/CD19-depleted stem cell transplant. The rearrangement joins TRBV28 to TRBJ2-2; TRBD1 is a possible D gene (6 bases). CDR3 DNA: TGTGCCAGCAGGCCCACAGGGCGGTCCGGGGAGCTGTTTTTT. This gives the protein CASRPTGRSGELFF.